This entry is about one T cell receptor (beta chain). This specimen comes from a study of regulatory T cells in long-lasting Graves disease. Study context: Graves' patients who were just diagnosed had used antithyroid drugs for under 3 months.

From germline, CDR1 is MNHEY and CDR2 SVGAGI. This CDR3 region has 15 residues. V shed 1 base and J shed 4 bases, with 13 bases lying between them. Time point of the sample: newly diagnosed GD, antithyroid drugs for less than 3 months. The TCR library used RNA extracted from PBMCs. Building the TCR beta libraries relied on iRepertoire HTBI primers, and CDR3 regions underwent Arm-PCR. A single record per CDR3 protein comes from TCRdb applying MiXCR to the multiplex PCR reads. The sample has about 440,000 distinct CDR3 sequences; approximately 15% are singletons. In addition, the sample was reused for a study of T cells in Graves' hyperthyroidism and ophthalmopathy.

The chain is built from TRBV6-5 and TRBJ1-2; no clear D gene. This sample comprised peripheral blood mononuclear cells (PBMCs), obtained at new diagnosis, from a patient treated with antithyroid drugs. The sequence derives from a woman aged 25 to 45 with Graves disease. The CDR3 region is CASSYLSGLPYGYTF. CDR3 bases: TGTGCCAGCAGTTACTTGTCGGGGTTGCCCTATGGCTACACCTTC.